The 19 T cell receptor beta chains reported below all come from one sample, sequenced in a study of a mutant IDH1 vaccine in newly diagnosed glioma. Generated by immunoSEQ multiplex PCR, the TCRdb table keeps only in-frame clones and is missing some. The table shows roughly 130,000 clones, with around four fifths occurring only once. The antigens these receptors bind are not known. Indicated time point: week 11, during vaccination. Doses comprised 300 ug of mutant IDH1 20-mer peptide each, plus topical imiquimod. Sequenced here: PBMCs, sampled from a glioma patient whose treatment included an IDH1 peptide vaccine. These receptors came from a man aged 35-49 years with glioma.

The chain is built from TRBV5-1 and TRBJ2-7; 12 positions agree with TRBD2. The trim removed 4 bases at V and 3 bases at J, leaving 5 bases unmatched. Germline values: CDR1 SGHRS, CDR2 YFSETQ. There are 15 residues in the CDR3. The CDR3 region has the DNA TGCGCCAGCAGCGTGACTAGCGGGGGTGGCTACGAGCAGTACTTC. Its protein is CASSVTSGGGYEQYF.

The V call is TRBV27, the J call TRBJ2-3; TRBD2 agrees at 9 bases. CDR1 and CDR2 from the germline V gene are MNHEY and SMNVEV (reference sequence). The CDR3 consists of 13 residues. The J segment lost 6 bases and the V segment lost 8 bases, leaving 6 bases of the junction unmatched. For the CDR3, the DNA is TGTGCCAGCTTTAGCGGGAGATTGGATACGCAGTATTTT. Encoded protein: CASFSGRLDTQYF.

The chain combines TRBV5-1 with TRBJ1-2; D gene ambiguous. Trimming cost V 0 bases and J 4 bases, with 4 bases left between them. Germline-derived CDR1 and CDR2 are SGHRS and YFSETQ. CDR3 length: 12 residues. For the CDR3, the DNA is TGCGCCAGCAGCTTGGACAGCTATGGCTACACCTTC. Translation gives CASSLDSYGYTF.

This clone occurred once. The gene calls are TRBV9 and TRBJ1-3; D call uncertain. Germline V gives CDR1 SGDLS, CDR2 YYNGEE. Trimming pared 4 bases from V and 1 base from J, leaving 9 bases between. The CDR3 length is 14 residues. DNA of the CDR3: TGTGCCAGCAGCCCGCCCTCTTCTGGAAACACCATATATTTT. Translated, it gives CASSPPSSGNTIYF.

This clone appeared once. Mismatch with germline at one junction end may stem from a read error. This same CDR3 is encoded by further DNA sequences in the sample. The chain joins TRBV30 to TRBJ1-2; D perhaps matches TRBD1 (5 bases). The CDR3 runs 15 residues. The V gene's germline CDR1 is GTSNPN and CDR2 SVGIG (reference sequence). The CDR3 sequence: CAWIPGGTWVYGYTF. In nucleotides, the CDR3 is TGCGCCTGGATCCCCGGAGGGACCTGGGTCTATGGCTACACCTTC.

For this clone: Other DNA sequences in this specimen translate into the identical CDR3. Here the CDR3 DNA reads TGCGCCAGCAACAGAGAGGGTGCATTATATGGCTACACCTTC. Translated, it gives CASNREGALYGYTF. The rearrangement joins TRBV5-1 to TRBJ1-2; D remains unclear. V lost 6 bases, J lost 5 bases, and 17 bases lay in between. The CDR3 runs 14 residues. Germline loops: CDR1 SGHRS, CDR2 YFSETQ.

CDR3 residues: CASSWQGQGAYEQYF. As DNA, the CDR3 is TGTGCCAGCAGCTGGCAGGGACAGGGAGCCTACGAGCAGTACTTC. The genes are TRBV6-5 and TRBJ2-7, with 9 bases identical to TRBD1. The V gene's germline CDR1 is MNHEY and CDR2 SVGAGI. Germline trimming cut 6 bases from V and 2 bases from J; bases unmatched to any gene: 8. The CDR3 covers 15 residues.

A word on this clone: Distinct nucleotide sequences in the sample also encode this CDR3. The chain uses TRBV5-1 and TRBJ2-5; D uncertain. V shed 4 bases and J shed 3 bases, with 10 bases lying between them. CDR3 size: 13 residues. Per the germline V gene, CDR1 is SGHRS and CDR2 is YFSETQ. The CDR3 region is CASSPVGKETQYF. CDR3 bases: TGCGCCAGCAGCCCCGTTGGGAAAGAGACCCAGTACTTC.

This clone was observed a few times. The gene calls are TRBV27 and TRBJ1-2; TRBD1 matches 10 bases. Germline V gives CDR1 MNHEY, CDR2 SMNVEV (reference sequence). Germline trimming cut 3 bases from V and 4 bases from J; bases unmatched to any gene: 5. The CDR3 has 15 amino acids. CDR3 sequence reads: CASSLTGGWVYGYTF. The DNA for the CDR3 is TGTGCCAGCAGTTTGACAGGGGGCTGGGTCTATGGCTACACCTTC.

V usage is TRBV5-1 and J usage is TRBJ2-2; a weak D match, TRBD2 (5 bases). Germline loops: CDR1 SGHRS, CDR2 YFSETQ. Deletions cut 0 bases from V and 8 bases from J, with 14 bases between. The CDR3 is made up of 15 amino acids. The CDR3 coding sequence is TGCGCCAGCAGCTTGGTGTCGGGGAAGTCGGGGGAGCTGTTTTTT. Its protein product is CASSLVSGKSGELFF.

The rearrangement joins TRBV5-4 to TRBJ2-7; tentatively, D is TRBD1 (6 bases). Trimming left V 1 base short and J 2 bases short, with 22 bases between. The CDR3 has 18 residues. Germline V CDR1 and CDR2: SGHNT, YYREEE (reference sequence). The CDR3 spells CASSLLGRGPHDTYEQYF. CDR3 coding DNA: TGTGCCAGCAGCTTGTTGGGCAGGGGACCTCATGATACCTACGAGCAGTACTTC.

V usage is TRBV5-6 and J usage is TRBJ2-7, with 10 bases lining up with TRBD2. V shed 3 bases and J 3 bases; nucleotides not matched to a gene: 6. In germline, CDR1 is SGHDT, CDR2 YYEEEE. The CDR3 runs to 15 residues. The DNA of the CDR3 is TGTGCCAGCAGCTCGACGGGACTAGCGTTCTACGAGCAGTACTTC. Translating it yields CASSSTGLAFYEQYF.

The CDR3 reads CASSLSGLETQYF. In DNA form, the CDR3 reads TGTGCCAGCAGCTTATCAGGGTTGGAGACCCAGTACTTC. V and J are TRBV11-2 and TRBJ2-5, with D possibly being TRBD1 (5 bases). The ends were cut back, 2 bases at V and 5 bases at J, with 9 bases in the middle. Per the germline V gene, CDR1 is SGHAT and CDR2 is FQNNGV. The CDR3 runs to 13 residues. Full variable domain (missing parts from reference TRBV11-2 and TRBJ2-5): EAGVAQSPRYKIIEKRQSVAFWCNPISGHATLYWYQQILGQGPKLLIQFQNNGVVDDSQLPKDRFSAERLKGVDSTLKIQPAKLEDSAVYLCASSLSGLETQYFGPGTRLLVL.

The chain has TRBV2 and TRBJ2-4; D is unresolved. V lost 5 bases and J 6 bases, leaving 11 bases between the germline ends. Germline CDR1 reads SNHLY; CDR2 reads FYNNEI. This CDR3 has 13 residues. DNA for the CDR3: TGTGCCAGCAGTACCGGCCTGGGAAACATTCAGTACTTC. The encoded protein is CASSTGLGNIQYF.

The chain has TRBV5-5 and TRBJ1-4; D unresolved. The CDR3 has 16 residues. The V and J ends lost 0 bases and 0 bases respectively, with 9 bases between them. Germline V lookup: CDR1 SGHKS, CDR2 YYEKEE (reference sequence). The CDR3 DNA follows: TGTGCCAGCAGCTTGGGGCAGATTGCAACTAATGAAAAACTGTTTTTT. This gives the protein CASSLGQIATNEKLFF.

This chain joins TRBV27 and TRBJ1-2, with D possibly matching TRBD1 (5 bases). This CDR3 contains 14 residues. The V gene lost 4 bases and the J gene lost 7 bases, with 16 bases spanning the gap. Germline V lookup: CDR1 MNHEY, CDR2 SMNVEV (reference sequence). The CDR3 sequence is CASSSWGDGGGYTF. In DNA form, the CDR3 reads TGTGCCAGCAGTTCCTGGGGGGACGGCGGTGGCTACACCTTC.

This rearrangement joins TRBV7-2 to TRBJ2-3, with 7 bases identical to TRBD1. This CDR3 contains 16 residues. V was clipped by 1 base and J by 0 bases; unmatched bases: 4. Germline loops: CDR1 SGHTA, CDR2 FQGNSA. The CDR3 spells CASSLEVTGSTDTQYF. DNA for the CDR3: TGTGCCAGCAGCTTAGAGGTGACAGGGAGCACAGATACGCAGTATTTT.

This clone was observed a handful of times. The chain couples TRBV30 to TRBJ1-2; D remains ambiguous. CDR1 and CDR2 (germline): GTSNPN, SVGIG (reference sequence). V dropped 8 bases and J dropped 6 bases, with 7 bases sitting between them. CDR3 length: 9 residues. The CDR3 nucleotides read TGTGCCGGGCACGATGGCTACACCTTC. This codes for CAGHDGYTF.

The V gene is TRBV25-1, the J gene TRBJ2-7; perhaps TRBD2 as D (5 bases). The V and J ends lost 7 bases and 0 bases respectively, with 7 bases between them. Germline assignment: CDR1 MGHDK and CDR2 SYGVNS. CDR3 length: 12 residues. The CDR3 DNA is TGTGCCAGCAACGGGAACTCCTACGAGCAGTACTTC. It codes for CASNGNSYEQYF.